By share, the clone carrying this T cell receptor beta chain counts as medium-sized. The data originate from a study of long-term antiretroviral therapy in people with HIV. Germline lookup yields CDR1 SEHNR and CDR2 FQNEAQ (reference sequence). V dropped 1 base and J dropped 7; count of bases not matched to a gene: 12. This CDR3 is built from 16 residues. At survey level, the immunoSEQ assay was run in its v3.0 version. Clones were sequenced by immunoSEQ multiplex PCR, and TCRdb holds only the in-frame ones, with some missing. Here the sample spans about 13,000 clones, 75% to 85% being singletons. J is TRBJ2-5 and V is TRBV7-9; 7 bases align to TRBD2. The sequence was obtained from a man aged 35 to 55 with HIV. Here the sequenced sample was unsorted PBMCs, taken 3.2 years before starting antiretroviral therapy. The CDR3 DNA reads as TGTGCCAGCAGCTTAGAGTTTTCAGCGGGGCCCATGACCCAGTACTTC. It is translated as CASSLEFSAGPMTQYF.